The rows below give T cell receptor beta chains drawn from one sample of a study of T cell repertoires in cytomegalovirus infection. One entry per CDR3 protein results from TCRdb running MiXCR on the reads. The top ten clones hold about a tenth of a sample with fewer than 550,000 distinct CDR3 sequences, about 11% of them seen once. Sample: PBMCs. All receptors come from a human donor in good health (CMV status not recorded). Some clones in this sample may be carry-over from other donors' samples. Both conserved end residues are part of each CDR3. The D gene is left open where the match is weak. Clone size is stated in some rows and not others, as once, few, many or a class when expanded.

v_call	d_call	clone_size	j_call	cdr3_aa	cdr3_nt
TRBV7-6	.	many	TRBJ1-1	CASSIQSWGDTEAFF	TGTGCCAGCAGCATCCAAAGCTGGGGTGACACTGAAGCTTTCTTT
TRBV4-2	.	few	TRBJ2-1	CASSQPPGPNNEQFF	TGTGCCAGCAGCCAACCGCCGGGACCCAACAATGAGCAGTTCTTC
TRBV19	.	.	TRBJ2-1	CASSIDIRGPYNEQFF	TGTGCCAGTAGTATAGATATCCGCGGGCCCTACAATGAGCAGTTCTTC
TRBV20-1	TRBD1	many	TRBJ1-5	CSARAPSGGYSNQPQHF	TGCAGTGCTAGGGCCCCCTCAGGGGGTTATAGCAATCAGCCCCAGCATTTT
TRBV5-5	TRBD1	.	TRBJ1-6	CASSRSGQNSPLHF	TGTGCCAGCAGCCGGTCGGGACAGAATTCACCCCTCCACTTT
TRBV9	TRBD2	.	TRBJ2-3	CASSVDGRTITDTQYF	TGTGCCAGCAGCGTAGACGGGAGGACGATCACAGATACGCAGTATTTT
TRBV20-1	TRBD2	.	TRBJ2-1	CSASSGTSGYNEQFF	TGCAGTGCGTCTAGCGGGACTAGCGGTTACAATGAGCAGTTCTTC
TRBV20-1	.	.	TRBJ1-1	CSATLQVSNTEAFF	TGCAGTGCTACCTTACAGGTATCCAACACTGAAGCTTTCTTT
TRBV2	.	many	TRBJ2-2	CATHSDFYSGELFF	TGTGCCACCCACAGCGACTTCTATTCCGGGGAGCTGTTTTTT
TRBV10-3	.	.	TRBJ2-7	CAISRAVDEQYF	TGTGCCATCTCCCGCGCGGTCGACGAGCAGTACTTC
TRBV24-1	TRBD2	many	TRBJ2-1	CATSDSSGGVYEQFF	TGTGCCACCAGTGATAGTAGCGGGGGGGTCTATGAGCAGTTCTTC
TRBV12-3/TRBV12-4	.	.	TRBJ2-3	CASMLTGGLTDTQYF	TGTGCCAGCATGCTGACAGGAGGTTTAACAGATACGCAGTATTTT
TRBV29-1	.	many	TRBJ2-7	CSVEDFRGEQYF	TGCAGCGTTGAAGATTTCCGGGGCGAGCAGTACTTC
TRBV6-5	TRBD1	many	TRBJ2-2	CASSQTGGNTGELFF	TGTGCCAGCAGTCAGACAGGGGGGAACACCGGGGAGCTGTTTTTT
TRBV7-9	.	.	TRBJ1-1	CASSGFGVNTEAFF	TGTGCCAGCAGCGGGTTCGGGGTGAACACTGAAGCTTTCTTT
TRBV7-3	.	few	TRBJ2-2	CASSSRQTNTGELFF	TGTGCCAGCAGCTCGAGACAAACGAACACCGGGGAGCTGTTTTTT
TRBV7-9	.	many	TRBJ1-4	CASSLRTNEKLFF	TGTGCCAGCAGCTTGAGGACTAATGAAAAACTGTTTTTT
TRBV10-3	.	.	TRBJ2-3	CAISDRDISTDTQYF	TGTGCCATCAGTGACAGGGACATCAGCACAGATACGCAGTATTTT
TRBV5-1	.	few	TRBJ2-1	CASSLILGGSGEQFF	TGCGCCAGCAGCTTGATACTAGGGGGTTCCGGTGAGCAGTTCTTC
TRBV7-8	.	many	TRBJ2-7	CASSLYNERPYEQYF	TGTGCCAGCAGCTTATACAACGAGCGCCCCTACGAGCAGTACTTC
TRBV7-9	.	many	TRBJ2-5	CASSNLLFRDGQETQYF	TGTGCCAGCAGCAACCTTCTCTTCCGGGATGGGCAAGAGACCCAGTACTTC
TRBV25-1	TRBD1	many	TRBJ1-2	CASSESGQGFGYTF	TGTGCCAGCAGTGAATCCGGACAGGGTTTTGGCTACACCTTC
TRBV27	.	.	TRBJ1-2	CASRSSARSIVWGYTF	TGTGCCAGCAGAAGCTCTGCCAGATCAATAGTTTGGGGCTACACCTTC
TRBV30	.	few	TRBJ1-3	CAWSPEGNTIYF	TGTGCCTGGAGCCCGGAAGGAAACACCATATATTTT
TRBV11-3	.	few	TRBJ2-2	CASSATGLDTGELFF	TGTGCCAGCAGCGCTACGGGACTTGACACCGGGGAGCTGTTTTTT
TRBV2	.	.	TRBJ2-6	CASSERTSSGANVLTF	TGTGCCAGCAGTGAACGGACCTCCTCTGGGGCCAACGTCCTGACTTTC
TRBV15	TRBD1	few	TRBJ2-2	CATSRDQGAGELFF	TGTGCCACCAGCAGAGATCAGGGGGCCGGGGAGCTGTTTTTT
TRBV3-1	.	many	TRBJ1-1	CASSQGMRERNTEAFF	TGTGCCAGCAGCCAAGGAATGCGGGAAAGGAACACTGAAGCTTTCTTT
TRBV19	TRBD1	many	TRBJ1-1	CASSRTGATNTEAFF	TGTGCCAGTAGTCGGACAGGGGCTACGAACACTGAAGCTTTCTTT
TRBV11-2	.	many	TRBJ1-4	CASSSPRGRAGEKLFF	TGTGCCAGCAGCTCACCTCGGGGAAGGGCGGGTGAAAAACTGTTTTTT
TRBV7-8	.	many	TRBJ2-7	CASSLKVWLPYEQYF	TGTGCCAGCAGCCTTAAGGTTTGGCTACCCTACGAGCAGTACTTC
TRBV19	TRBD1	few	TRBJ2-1	CASSIYRDRPNEQFF	TGTGCCAGTAGTATCTACCGGGACAGACCCAATGAGCAGTTCTTC
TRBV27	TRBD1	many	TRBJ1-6	CASSWTRDRGNSPLHF	TGTGCCAGCAGTTGGACGCGGGACAGGGGAAATTCACCCCTCCACTTT
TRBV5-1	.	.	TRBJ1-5	CASSLDGGSGQPQHF	TGCGCCAGCAGCTTGGATGGGGGGAGTGGTCAGCCCCAGCATTTT
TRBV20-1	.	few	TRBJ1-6	CSARSAPGGNNSPLHF	TGCAGTGCTAGGTCGGCCCCGGGAGGCAATAATTCACCCCTCCACTTT
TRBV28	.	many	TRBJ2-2	CASSLQGFGELFF	TGTGCCAGCAGTTTACAGGGGTTTGGGGAGCTGTTTTTT
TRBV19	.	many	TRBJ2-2	CASSFGLGTGELFF	TGTGCCAGTAGTTTTGGGTTAGGCACCGGGGAGCTGTTTTTT
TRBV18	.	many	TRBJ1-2	CASSLTTQRYGYTF	TGTGCCAGCTCCCTCACAACTCAACGCTATGGCTACACCTTC
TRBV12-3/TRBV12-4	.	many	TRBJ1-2	CASSRRAGGFGYTF	TGTGCCAGCAGCAGACGCGCTGGAGGGTTCGGCTACACCTTC
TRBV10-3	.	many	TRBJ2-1	CAISEAGRSYNEQFF	TGTGCCATCAGTGAGGCAGGGCGCTCCTACAATGAGCAGTTCTTC
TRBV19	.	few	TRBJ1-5	CASSRQGDVSNQPQHF	TGTGCCAGTAGTCGGCAAGGGGACGTAAGCAATCAGCCCCAGCATTTT
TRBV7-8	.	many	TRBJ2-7	CASSFEVSDEQYF	TGTGCCAGCAGCTTTGAGGTATCGGACGAGCAGTACTTC